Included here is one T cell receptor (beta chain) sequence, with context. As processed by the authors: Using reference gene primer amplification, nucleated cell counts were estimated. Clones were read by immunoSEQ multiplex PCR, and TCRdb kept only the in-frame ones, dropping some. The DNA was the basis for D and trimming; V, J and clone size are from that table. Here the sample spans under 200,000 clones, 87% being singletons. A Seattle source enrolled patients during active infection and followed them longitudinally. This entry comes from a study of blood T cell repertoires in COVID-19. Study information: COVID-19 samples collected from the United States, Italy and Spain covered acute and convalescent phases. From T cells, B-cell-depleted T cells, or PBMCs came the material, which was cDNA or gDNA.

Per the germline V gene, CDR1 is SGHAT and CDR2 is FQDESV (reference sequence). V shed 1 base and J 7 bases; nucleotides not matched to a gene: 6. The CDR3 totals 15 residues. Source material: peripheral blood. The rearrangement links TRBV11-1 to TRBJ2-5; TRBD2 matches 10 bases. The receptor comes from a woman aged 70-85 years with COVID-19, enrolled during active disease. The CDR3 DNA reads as TGTGCCAGCAGCTTAGGCACTAGCGGGGCCGCGACCCAGTACTTC. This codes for CASSLGTSGAATQYF. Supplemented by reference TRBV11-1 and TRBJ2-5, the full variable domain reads EAEVAQSPRYKITEKSQAVAFWCDPISGHATLYWYRQILGQGPELLVQFQDESVVDDSQLPKDRFSAERLKGVDSTLKIQPAELGDSAMYLCASSLGTSGAATQYFGPGTRLLVL.